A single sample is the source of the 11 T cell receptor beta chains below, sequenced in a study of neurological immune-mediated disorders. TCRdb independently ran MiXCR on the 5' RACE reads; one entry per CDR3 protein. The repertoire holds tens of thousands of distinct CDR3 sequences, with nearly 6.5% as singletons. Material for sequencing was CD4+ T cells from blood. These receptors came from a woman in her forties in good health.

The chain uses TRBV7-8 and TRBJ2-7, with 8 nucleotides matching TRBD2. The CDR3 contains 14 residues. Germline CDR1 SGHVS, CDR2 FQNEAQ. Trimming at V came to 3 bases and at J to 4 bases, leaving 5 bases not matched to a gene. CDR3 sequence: CASSFAGGGYEQYF. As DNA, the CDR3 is TGTGCCAGCAGCTTTGCGGGAGGTGGTTACGAGCAGTACTTC.

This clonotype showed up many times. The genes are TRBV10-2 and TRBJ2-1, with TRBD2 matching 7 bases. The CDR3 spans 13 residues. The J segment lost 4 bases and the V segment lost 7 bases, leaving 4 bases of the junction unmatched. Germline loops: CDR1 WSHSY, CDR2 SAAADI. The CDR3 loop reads CASKAGLYNEQFF. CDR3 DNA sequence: TGCGCCAGCAAAGCGGGACTTTACAATGAGCAGTTCTTC.

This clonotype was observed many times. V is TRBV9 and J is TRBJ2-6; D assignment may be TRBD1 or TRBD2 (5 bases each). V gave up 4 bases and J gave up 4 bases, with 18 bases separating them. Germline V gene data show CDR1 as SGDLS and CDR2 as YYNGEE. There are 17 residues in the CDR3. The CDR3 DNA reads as TGTGCCAGCAGCTCGAGGGACGGCCGGCCCGGGGCCAACGTCCTGACTTTC. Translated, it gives CASSSRDGRPGANVLTF.

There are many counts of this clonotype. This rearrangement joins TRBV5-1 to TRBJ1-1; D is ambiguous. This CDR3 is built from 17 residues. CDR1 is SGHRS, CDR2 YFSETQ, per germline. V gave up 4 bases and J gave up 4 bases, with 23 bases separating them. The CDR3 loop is CASSTLWDGVGSTEAFF. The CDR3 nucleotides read TGCGCCAGCAGCACCCTCTGGGATGGGGTGGGAAGCACTGAAGCTTTCTTT. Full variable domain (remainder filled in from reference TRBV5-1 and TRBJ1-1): KAGVTQTPRYLIKTRGQQVTLSCSPISGHRSVSWYQQTPGQGLQFLFEYFSETQRNKGNFPGRFSGRQFSNSRSEMNVSTLELGDSALYLCASSTLWDGVGSTEAFFGQGTRLTVV.

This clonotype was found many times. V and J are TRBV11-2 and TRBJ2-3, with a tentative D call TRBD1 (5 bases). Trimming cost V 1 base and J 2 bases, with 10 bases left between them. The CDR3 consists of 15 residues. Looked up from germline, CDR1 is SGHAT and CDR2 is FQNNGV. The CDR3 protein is CASSLGGRDTDTQYF. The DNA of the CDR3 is TGTGCCAGCAGCTTAGGTGGCAGGGACACAGATACGCAGTATTTT.

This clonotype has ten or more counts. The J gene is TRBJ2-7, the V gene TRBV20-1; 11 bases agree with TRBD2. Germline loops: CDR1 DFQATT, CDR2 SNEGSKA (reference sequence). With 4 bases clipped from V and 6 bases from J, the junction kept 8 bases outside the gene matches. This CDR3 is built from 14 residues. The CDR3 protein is CSAMLAGGPSEQYF. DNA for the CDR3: TGCAGTGCTATGTTAGCGGGAGGGCCTTCCGAGCAGTACTTC.

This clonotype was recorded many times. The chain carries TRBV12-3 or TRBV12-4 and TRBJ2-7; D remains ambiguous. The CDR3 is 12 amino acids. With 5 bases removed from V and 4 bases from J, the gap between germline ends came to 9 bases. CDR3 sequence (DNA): TGTGCCAGCAGTCCCATAGAATACGAGCAGTACTTC. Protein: CASSPIEYEQYF.

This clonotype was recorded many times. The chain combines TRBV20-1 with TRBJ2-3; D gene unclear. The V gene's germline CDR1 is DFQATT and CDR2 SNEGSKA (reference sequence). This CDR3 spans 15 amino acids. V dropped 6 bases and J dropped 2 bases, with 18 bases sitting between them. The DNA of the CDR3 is TGCAGTGCCACGGTTAGTAGAAAGGACACAGATACGCAGTATTTT. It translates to CSATVSRKDTDTQYF.

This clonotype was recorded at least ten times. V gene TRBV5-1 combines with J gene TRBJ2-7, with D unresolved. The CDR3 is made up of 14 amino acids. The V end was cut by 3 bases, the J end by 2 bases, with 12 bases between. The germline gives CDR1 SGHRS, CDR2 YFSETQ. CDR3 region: CASSWKAQTYEQYF. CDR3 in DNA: TGCGCCAGCAGCTGGAAAGCGCAAACCTACGAGCAGTACTTC.

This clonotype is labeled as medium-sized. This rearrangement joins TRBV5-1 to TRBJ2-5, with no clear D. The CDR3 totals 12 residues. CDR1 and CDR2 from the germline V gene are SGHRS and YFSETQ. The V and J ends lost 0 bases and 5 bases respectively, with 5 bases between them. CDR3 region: CASSLVGETQYF. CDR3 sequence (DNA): TGCGCCAGCAGCTTGGTAGGCGAGACCCAGTACTTC.

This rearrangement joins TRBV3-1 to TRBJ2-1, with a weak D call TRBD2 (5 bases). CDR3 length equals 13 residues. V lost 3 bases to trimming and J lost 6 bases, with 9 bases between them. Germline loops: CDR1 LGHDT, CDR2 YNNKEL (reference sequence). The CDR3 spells CASSQTLVNEQFF. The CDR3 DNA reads TGTGCCAGCAGCCAGACACTAGTCAATGAGCAGTTCTTC.